Below, 25 T cell receptor beta chains from the same sample are listed, as sequenced in a study of cytomegalovirus exposure and HLA in healthy donors. PCR involved 60 Vbeta and 13 Jbeta primers. The repertoire was sequenced with immunoSEQ multiplex PCR; TCRdb's copy has only in-frame clones and lacks some. The table shows about 190,000 clones, with 79% occurring only once. Input material: PBMCs. The receptors come from a woman younger than 35 in good health and CMV-seronegative.

This clone was seen more than once but under ten times. The chain joins TRBV4-3 to TRBJ1-1; D unresolved. Germline values: CDR1 LGHNA, CDR2 YSLEER. V shed 0 bases and J shed 0 bases, with 5 bases lying between them. The CDR3 loop spans 14 amino acids. In DNA form, the CDR3 reads TGCGCCAGCAGCCAAGATCGAGTGAACACTGAAGCTTTCTTT. It codes for CASSQDRVNTEAFF.

The J gene is TRBJ1-5, the V gene TRBV5-1; a weak D match, TRBD1 (5 bases). CDR1 is SGHRS, CDR2 YFSETQ, per germline. V lost 2 bases, J lost 5 bases, and 8 bases lay in between. The CDR3 is made up of 13 amino acids. The CDR3 DNA reads as TGCGCCAGCAGCTTTGGGGGGGATCAGCCCCAGCATTTT. It translates to CASSFGGDQPQHF. Complete variable domain (other parts from reference TRBV5-1 and TRBJ1-5): KAGVTQTPRYLIKTRGQQVTLSCSPISGHRSVSWYQQTPGQGLQFLFEYFSETQRNKGNFPGRFSGRQFSNSRSEMNVSTLELGDSALYLCASSFGGDQPQHFGDGTRLSIL.

J is TRBJ1-1 and V is TRBV2; TRBD1 might be the D (5 bases). Germline V gene data show CDR1 as SNHLY and CDR2 as FYNNEI. The length of the CDR3 is 14 residues. The V end lost 2 bases, the J end lost 4 bases, and 11 bases lay between the germline ends. This CDR3 is CASSEFRVGTEAFF. Written as DNA, the CDR3 is TGTGCCAGCAGTGAATTCAGGGTTGGCACTGAAGCTTTCTTT.

The gene calls are TRBV6-1 and TRBJ2-1; TRBD2 aligns across 12 bases. This CDR3 contains 14 residues. From germline, CDR1 is MNHNS and CDR2 SASEGT. V lost 8 bases to trimming and J lost 5 bases; unmatched junction nucleotides: 4. The CDR3 is CASPRTSGDNEQFF. In DNA form, the CDR3 reads TGTGCCAGCCCACGGACTAGCGGGGACAATGAGCAGTTCTTC.

This rearrangement joins TRBV27 to TRBJ2-7, with D possibly matching TRBD2 (6 bases). The CDR3 has 18 residues. The V end was cut by 0 bases, the J end by 4 bases, with 22 bases between. The V gene's germline CDR1 is MNHEY and CDR2 SMNVEV (reference sequence). CDR3 DNA sequence: TGTGCCAGCAGTTTATCGGTAGGACTACAAAACATACCTTACGAGCAGTACTTC. Encoded protein: CASSLSVGLQNIPYEQYF.

This chain joins TRBV2 and TRBJ2-2; 8 bases map to TRBD2. CDR3 length: 16 residues. The germline V gene encodes CDR1 SNHLY and CDR2 FYNNEI. V was clipped by 4 bases and J by 3 bases; unmatched bases: 7. The chain's CDR3 is CASSVTLAGHTGELFF. The CDR3 DNA reads as TGTGCCAGCAGTGTAACGTTAGCGGGACACACCGGGGAGCTGTTTTTT.

The chain employs TRBV11-3 and TRBJ1-1; no reliable D call. V shed 1 base and J shed 4 bases, with 13 bases lying between them. The CDR3 sequence is 15 residues long. Germline assignment: CDR1 SGHNT and CDR2 YENEEA. CDR3 loop: CASSLGENRGTEAFF. CDR3 coding DNA: TGTGCCAGCAGCTTAGGAGAGAATCGGGGCACTGAAGCTTTCTTT. Full variable domain (missing parts from reference TRBV11-3 and TRBJ1-1): EAGVVQSPRYKIIEKKQPVAFWCNPISGHNTLYWYLQNLGQGPELLIRYENEEAVDDSQLPKDRFSAERLKGVDSTLKIQPAELGDSAVYLCASSLGENRGTEAFFGQGTRLTVV.

As to this clone: One end of the junction fails to match germline, which may point to a read error. At the DNA level, this CDR3 is encoded by other sequences in the same sample as well. The V and J genes are TRBV7-9 and TRBJ2-7; 11 nucleotides agree with TRBD1. CDR1 and CDR2 from the germline V gene are SEHNR and FQNEAQ (reference sequence). The CDR3 covers 14 residues. In DNA, the CDR3 is TGCGCCAGCAGCGCCGGGACAGGGGGTTTTGTGCAGTACTTC. Translated, it gives CASSAGTGGFVQYF.

The chain uses TRBV2 and TRBJ2-7, with TRBD1 identical over 8 bases. J gave up 2 bases and V 6 bases, and 6 bases lay outside the gene matches. CDR3 length: 14 residues. In germline, CDR1 is SNHLY, CDR2 FYNNEI. The CDR3 region is CASSLGTGPYEQYF. The CDR3, as DNA: TGTGCCAGCAGCCTCGGGACAGGACCCTACGAGCAGTACTTC.

The genes are TRBV10-3 and TRBJ2-2; 11 bases match TRBD2. Germline V CDR1 and CDR2: ENHRY, SYGVKD. V lost 6 bases and J lost 3; bases outside the gene matches: 0. The CDR3 runs 14 residues. Here the CDR3 reads CAIRLAGDTGELFF. Here the CDR3 DNA reads TGTGCCATCAGACTAGCGGGGGACACCGGGGAGCTGTTTTTT.

The gene calls are TRBV19 and TRBJ2-2; 12 positions match TRBD1. V lost 4 bases and J lost 5; bases outside the gene matches: 11. CDR3 length: 18 residues. Germline CDR1 is LNHDA and CDR2 is SQIVND (reference sequence). CDR3 in DNA: TGTGCCAGTAGTACATACTCCGGGGACAGGGGGCCGACCGGGGAGCTGTTTTTT. It encodes CASSTYSGDRGPTGELFF.

J is TRBJ1-1 and V is TRBV28; no reliable D call. CDR1 MDHEN and CDR2 SYDVKM come from the germline V gene. This CDR3 spans 12 amino acids. Trimming took 8 bases from V and 11 from J, leaving 18 bases between them. CDR3 sequence reads: CASVSPGSTAFF. The DNA for the CDR3 is TGTGCCAGCGTAAGTCCGGGGTCGACGGCTTTCTTT.

The V gene is TRBV4-1, the J gene TRBJ2-3, with 14 bases fitting TRBD2. CDR3 length: 21 amino acids. CDR1 and CDR2 from the germline V gene are MGHRA and YSYEKL. Trimming at V came to 2 bases and at J to 0 bases, leaving 13 bases not matched to a gene. The CDR3 protein is CASSQIPPGTSGRSSTDTQYF. CDR3 DNA: TGCGCCAGCAGCCAAATTCCGCCCGGGACTAGCGGGAGAAGTAGCACAGATACGCAGTATTTT.

The chain is built from TRBV5-1 and TRBJ2-5, with 8 nucleotides matching TRBD1. Matching the DNA end better, TRBJ2-7 makes the J call doubtful. The CDR3 length is 14 residues. Germline lookup yields CDR1 SGHRS and CDR2 YFSETQ. CDR3 nucleotide sequence: TGCGCCAGCAGCTTCGACAGGGGAATCGACGAGCAGTACTTC. Protein: CASSFDRGIDEQYF.

V gene TRBV10-3 combines with J gene TRBJ2-7, with 11 bases lining up with TRBD1. Germline loops: CDR1 ENHRY, CDR2 SYGVKD. Trimming removed 6 bases from V and 4 bases from J; junction bases left unmatched: 11. The CDR3 has 16 amino acids. CDR3 residues: CAISDTSGTGGYEQYF. CDR3 DNA: TGTGCCATCAGCGACACTTCCGGGACAGGGGGGTACGAGCAGTACTTC.

This rearrangement joins TRBV28 to TRBJ1-2; 7 bases match TRBD1. Germline assignment: CDR1 MDHEN and CDR2 SYDVKM. This CDR3 spans 13 amino acids. The V gene end was trimmed by 2 bases and the J gene end by 6 bases; junction bases not matched to a gene: 3. The DNA of the CDR3 is TGTGCCAGCAGTTTACAGGGGGGTGATGGCTACACCTTC. It specifies CASSLQGGDGYTF.

The rearrangement joins TRBV5-4 to TRBJ1-2; D perhaps matches TRBD1 (6 bases). Trimming removed 1 base from V and 8 bases from J, with 12 bases in between. This CDR3 has 13 amino acids. The germline V gene has CDR1 SGHNT and CDR2 YYREEE (reference sequence). The CDR3 region has the DNA TGTGCCAGCAGCTTGACAGGGAGGGACGGCTACACCTTC. Translated: CASSLTGRDGYTF.

Here the CDR3 DNA reads TGTGCCAGCAGACAGGGGAGTACTGAAGCTTTCTTT. Translated, it gives CASRQGSTEAFF. The chain joins TRBV6-1 to TRBJ1-1, with 7 bases lining up with TRBD1. J lost 5 bases, V lost 6 bases, and 3 bases had no gene match. The CDR3 spans 12 residues. Germline assignment: CDR1 MNHNS and CDR2 SASEGT.

This chain joins TRBV29-1 and TRBJ2-7, with D maybe TRBD2 (5 bases). The germline gives CDR1 SQVTM, CDR2 ANQGSEA. The length of the CDR3 is 15 residues. Trimming cost V 1 base and J 0 bases, with 13 bases left between them. In nucleotides, the CDR3 is TGCAGCGTTGAAGGCGGGTTCGGGGACTCCTACGAGCAGTACTTC. This encodes CSVEGGFGDSYEQYF.

The chain employs TRBV4-1 and TRBJ2-1; TRBD1 might be the D (5 bases). Germline CDR1 and CDR2: MGHRA and YSYEKL. The ends were cut back, 10 bases at V and 5 bases at J, with 12 bases in the middle. CDR3 length: 12 amino acids. The CDR3 nucleotides are TGCGCCACCCAGGGCGGAAACAATGAGCAGTTCTTC. Protein sequence: CATQGGNNEQFF.

This rearrangement joins TRBV29-1 to TRBJ1-1, with 9 bases identical to TRBD1. This CDR3 has 15 amino acids. The V gene's germline CDR1 is SQVTM and CDR2 ANQGSEA. The junction had 9 bases not matched to a gene; V was cut back by 7 bases and J by 0 bases. The CDR3, as DNA: TGCAGCGCCTCACAGGGGGCTGGGCTGAACACTGAAGCTTTCTTT. Translated: CSASQGAGLNTEAFF.

J is TRBJ1-2 and V is TRBV5-4; 9 bases map to TRBD1. Germline V lookup: CDR1 SGHNT, CDR2 YYREEE (reference sequence). The CDR3 covers 15 residues. V shed 3 bases and J 3 bases; nucleotides not matched to a gene: 6. The CDR3 reads CASSSYRGQDYGYTF. Here the CDR3 DNA reads TGTGCCAGCAGCTCGTACAGGGGGCAAGACTATGGCTACACCTTC.

The chain uses TRBV4-1 and TRBJ1-3; TRBD1 might be the D (6 bases). There are 18 residues in the CDR3. V was shortened by 3 bases and J by 1 base, with 19 bases between the two germline ends. Germline V gene sequence: CDR1 MGHRA, CDR2 YSYEKL. Here the CDR3 DNA reads TGCGCCAGCAGCCAGAGAGTTGTCATCAGGGGATCTGGAAACACCATATATTTT. It encodes CASSQRVVIRGSGNTIYF.

The chain is built from TRBV28 and TRBJ2-7, with a possible D match to TRBD1 (6 bases). This CDR3 region has 14 residues. Germline lookup yields CDR1 MDHEN and CDR2 SYDVKM. V was shortened by 7 bases and J by 3 bases, with 16 bases between the two germline ends. The chain's CDR3 is CASTSRDNFYEQYF. Written as DNA, the CDR3 is TGTGCCAGCACCTCAAGGGACAACTTCTACGAGCAGTACTTC.

The rearrangement joins TRBV5-4 to TRBJ2-2; TRBD1 matches at 9 bases. This CDR3 has 16 amino acids. V was clipped by 4 bases and J by 5 bases; unmatched bases: 9. The germline CDR1 and CDR2 sequences are SGHNT and YYREEE (reference sequence). The CDR3 region has the DNA TGTGCCAGCAGCCCGTACAGGGGGCTTCGGACCGGGGAGCTGTTTTTT. Residues: CASSPYRGLRTGELFF.